The 23 T cell receptor beta chains below all came from one sample that was sequenced in a study of Ad26.COV2.S vaccination and SARS-CoV-2 variants. Using immunoSEQ multiplex PCR, the repertoire was profiled, and TCRdb retains in-frame clones only, with some absent. The profile covers hundreds of thousands of clones, with around 82% appearing a single time and around 7.3% taken by the ten largest. Treatment in this sample: around 19 received Ad26.COV2.S at low or high dose, single or two shots; about 5 received placebo; per-sample allocation not given. Each sample was drawn 63 days after the first injection (of vaccine or placebo). Sample: peripheral blood, taken in a trial of Ad26.COV2.S vaccine versus placebo. The receptors derive from a person between 18 and 60 years old who received the Ad26.COV2.S COVID-19 vaccine or a placebo.

This sequence joins TRBV24-1 and TRBJ2-2; the D is unclear. V lost 4 bases and J 0 bases, leaving 17 bases between the germline ends. The CDR3 totals 18 residues. Germline V CDR1 and CDR2: KGHDR, SFDVKD. In DNA form, the CDR3 reads TGTGCCACCAGTGACCTAGTCCTGTCCGGACCGAACACCGGGGAGCTGTTTTTT. Encoded protein: CATSDLVLSGPNTGELFF.

This clone has only one observation. The chain uses TRBV7-9 and TRBJ1-4; TRBD1 matches at 10 bases. Losses at the gene ends were 5 bases for V and 8 bases for J; bases not matched to a gene: 5. This CDR3 spans 14 amino acids. CDR1 and CDR2 (germline): SEHNR, FQNEAQ (reference sequence). The CDR3 is CASSKGQGNEKLFF. For the CDR3, the DNA is TGTGCCAGCAGCAAGGGACAGGGGAACGAAAAACTGTTTTTT.

This rearrangement joins TRBV6-6 to TRBJ2-7; tentative D call: TRBD1 (6 bases). Germline CDR1 and CDR2: MNHNY and SVGAGI (reference sequence). Trimming cost V 5 bases and J 5 bases, with 22 bases left between them. The CDR3 loop spans 16 amino acids. The CDR3 region has the DNA TGTGCCAGCAGTCCGCCATGGGTTCAGGGGTCCCACGAGCAGTACTTC. Translation gives CASSPPWVQGSHEQYF.

The rearrangement links TRBV4-3 to TRBJ1-3; D unresolved. The V and J ends lost 0 bases and 0 bases respectively, with 9 bases between them. The CDR3 has 16 amino acids. Per germline, CDR1 LGHNA and CDR2 YSLEER. This CDR3 is CASSQEATFSGNTIYF. CDR3 DNA: TGCGCCAGCAGCCAAGAGGCAACCTTCTCTGGAAACACCATATATTTT.

The chain has TRBV7-2 and TRBJ2-3, with D possibly matching TRBD2 (6 bases). CDR1 is SGHTA, CDR2 FQGNSA, per germline. Trimming took 5 bases from V and 4 from J, leaving 13 bases between them. CDR3 length equals 14 residues. This chain's CDR3 is CASSPWSSADTQYF. CDR3 nucleotide sequence: TGTGCCAGCAGCCCCTGGTCTAGCGCAGATACGCAGTATTTT.

This sequence joins TRBV18 and TRBJ1-5, with D possibly being TRBD1 (6 bases). The CDR3 length is 16 residues. Trimming stripped 1 base from V and 2 bases from J, with 12 bases between. From germline, CDR1 is KGHSH and CDR2 LQKENI. This CDR3 is CASSPRGGGGNQPQHF. The CDR3 DNA reads TGTGCCAGCTCACCACGAGGGGGTGGTGGCAATCAGCCCCAGCATTTT.

This clone was seen a single time. V is TRBV5-1 and J is TRBJ2-7, with D unresolved. Trimming shortened V by 0 bases and J by 3 bases, and 10 bases separated the two germline ends. The CDR3 is 14 residues long. In germline, CDR1 is SGHRS, CDR2 YFSETQ. The CDR3 DNA reads TGCGCCAGCAGCTTGGTTTCAGGTCTCTACGAGCAGTACTTC. Translating it yields CASSLVSGLYEQYF.

This clone was seen a few times. The chain couples TRBV14 to TRBJ2-1; no reliable D call. CDR3 size: 13 residues. Germline CDR1 and CDR2: SGHDN and FVKESK. The V and J ends lost 4 bases and 7 bases respectively, with 11 bases between them. The CDR3 coding sequence is TGTGCCAGCAGCCGAAATTTAGGGAATGAGCAGTTCTTC. This encodes CASSRNLGNEQFF.

This chain uses TRBV11-2 with TRBJ2-7; D is perhaps TRBD2 (6 bases). CDR1 is SGHAT, CDR2 FQNNGV, per germline. The CDR3 extends over 14 amino acids. V lost 2 bases and J lost 7, with 15 bases in between. CDR3 bases: TGTGCCAGCAGCTTACAAAGGGAGGCGGGAGAGCAGTACTTC. It encodes CASSLQREAGEQYF.

V is TRBV30 and J is TRBJ2-1; maybe TRBD2 (6 bases). CDR3 length: 12 amino acids. CDR1 GTSNPN and CDR2 SVGIG come from the germline V gene (reference sequence). Trimming stripped 2 bases from V and 9 bases from J, with 11 bases between. CDR3 DNA: TGTGCCTGGAGTTTACTAGCAGGTGAGCAGTTCTTC. Translation gives CAWSLLAGEQFF.

This clone was detected only a few times. The chain has TRBV5-4 and TRBJ2-1; TRBD2 agrees at 7 bases. The V gene end was trimmed by 3 bases and the J gene end by 5 bases; junction bases not matched to a gene: 8. This CDR3 is built from 15 residues. Looked up from germline, CDR1 is SGHNT and CDR2 is YYREEE (reference sequence). CDR3 loop: CASSSGGGDHNEQFF. The CDR3 DNA follows: TGTGCCAGCAGCTCCGGCGGGGGTGACCACAATGAGCAGTTCTTC. Full variable domain (rest looked up from reference TRBV5-4 and TRBJ2-1): ETGVTQSPTHLIKTRGQQVTLRCSSQSGHNTVSWYQQALGQGPQFIFQYYREEENGRGNFPPRFSGLQFPNYSSELNVNALELDDSALYLCASSSGGGDHNEQFFGPGTRLTVL.

This clone was counted once. J is TRBJ1-1 and V is TRBV28; 11 nucleotides agree with TRBD1. This CDR3 is built from 13 residues. Germline lookup yields CDR1 MDHEN and CDR2 SYDVKM. The ends lost 6 bases at V and 6 bases at J; junction bases unmatched: 3. The CDR3 region has the DNA TGTGCCAGCAGGCCGGGACAGGGGGCTGAAGCTTTCTTT. Translating gives CASRPGQGAEAFF.

As DNA, the CDR3 is TGTGCCAGTCAACTTCAGGACAGCTCTGGAAACACCATATATTTT. Encoded protein: CASQLQDSSGNTIYF. This chain uses TRBV19 with TRBJ1-3; TRBD1 might be the D (6 bases). Germline CDR1 is LNHDA and CDR2 is SQIVND (reference sequence). The V end was cut by 8 bases, the J end by 0 bases, with 14 bases between. This CDR3 is 15 amino acids long.

This clone was seen at least ten times. V usage is TRBV6-1 and J usage is TRBJ1-2; D uncertain. Germline lookup yields CDR1 MNHNS and CDR2 SASEGT. The CDR3 spans 15 residues. Trimming left V 0 bases short and J 6 bases short, with 14 bases between. The CDR3 reads CASSEAVENTHGYTF. DNA for the CDR3: TGTGCCAGCAGTGAAGCGGTGGAGAATACCCATGGCTACACCTTC.

V usage is TRBV6-1 and J usage is TRBJ1-2; D not resolved. V lost 3 bases and J lost 4, with 12 bases in between. The germline V gene encodes CDR1 MNHNS and CDR2 SASEGT. CDR3 length equals 14 residues. CDR3 sequence reads: CASSDKTGFYGYTF. DNA for the CDR3: TGTGCCAGCAGTGATAAAACTGGATTCTATGGCTACACCTTC.

V is TRBV29-1 and J is TRBJ2-5; D ambiguous. The CDR3 consists of 12 residues. Per the germline V gene, CDR1 is SQVTM and CDR2 is ANQGSEA. Trimming shortened V by 3 bases and J by 5 bases, and 10 bases separated the two germline ends. The CDR3 loop reads CSVEIPGETQYF. CDR3 DNA: TGCAGCGTTGAGATCCCCGGGGAGACCCAGTACTTC.

The chain uses TRBV5-1 and TRBJ2-5; D call uncertain. CDR1 and CDR2 from the germline V gene are SGHRS and YFSETQ. The V gene lost 0 bases and the J gene lost 2 bases, with 8 bases spanning the gap. The CDR3 has 14 amino acids. In nucleotides, the CDR3 is TGCGCCAGCAGCTTGGTCCAAGCTCAAGAGACCCAGTACTTC. It yields the protein CASSLVQAQETQYF.

The chain has TRBV19 and TRBJ2-5; 8 bases align to TRBD2. This CDR3 comprises 15 residues. The junction had 5 bases not matched to a gene; V was cut back by 1 base and J by 4 bases. Germline V CDR1 and CDR2: LNHDA, SQIVND (reference sequence). CDR3 DNA sequence: TGTGCCAGTAGTATAGGGGGACTAGAAGGAGAGACCCAGTACTTC. It is translated as CASSIGGLEGETQYF.

The chain recombines TRBV15 with TRBJ1-4; D may be TRBD1 (6 bases). Germline assignment: CDR1 LNHNV and CDR2 YYDKDF (reference sequence). CDR3 length equals 13 residues. V lost 5 bases and J 5 bases, leaving 9 bases between the germline ends. The CDR3 region is CATSLTGNEKLFF. The CDR3 bases are TGTGCCACCAGCCTTACAGGGAATGAAAAACTGTTTTTT.

The rearrangement links TRBV13 to TRBJ2-3, with D unresolved. V was clipped by 5 bases and J by 5 bases, with 8 bases between them. Germline CDR1 reads PRHDT; CDR2 reads FYEKMQ (reference sequence). The CDR3 is made up of 12 amino acids. The CDR3 reads CASSRLKDTQYF. Here the CDR3 DNA reads TGTGCCAGCAGCAGATTAAAAGATACGCAGTATTTT.

The chain uses TRBV11-2 and TRBJ2-5; tentative D call: TRBD1 (5 bases). Per germline, CDR1 SGHAT and CDR2 FQNNGV. V was shortened by 5 bases and J by 5 bases, with 12 bases between the two germline ends. The CDR3 runs to 13 residues. The CDR3 sequence: CASSPGLMETQYF. For the CDR3, the DNA is TGTGCCAGCAGCCCAGGGTTGATGGAGACCCAGTACTTC.

V and J are TRBV7-2 and TRBJ1-3; D is possibly TRBD1 (6 bases). CDR1 is SGHTA and CDR2 is FQGNSA in the germline V gene. This CDR3 spans 16 amino acids. V lost 1 base and J lost 4, with 14 bases in between. CDR3 in amino acids: CASSLGGGARGNTIYF. The CDR3 DNA follows: TGTGCCAGCAGCTTAGGCGGGGGGGCGAGGGGAAACACCATATATTTT.

This sequence joins TRBV5-1 and TRBJ2-7, with D unclear. CDR3 size: 15 residues. CDR1 is SGHRS and CDR2 is YFSETQ in the germline V gene. V was cut by 4 bases and J by 3 bases, with 17 bases left in between. The CDR3 reads CASSLVNGRDYEQYF. For the CDR3, the DNA is TGCGCCAGCAGCCTGGTAAACGGAAGAGACTACGAGCAGTACTTC.